A selection of T cell receptor beta chains follows, all from one sample in a study of low-dose radiotherapy and immunotherapy resistance in tumors. TCRdb passed the reads through MiXCR, listing each CDR3 protein once. The sample records tens of thousands of distinct CDR3 sequences, 18% being singletons. The sequences come from PBMCs, collected before treatment. These receptor sequences come from a male donor with prostate cancer. The CDR3 runs from the conserved cysteine through the conserved F or W. A D gene is named only where the DNA matches it firmly. Clone sizes are given selectively: once, few, many, or a class where the clone is expanded.

D	V	J	size	DNA	CDR3
-	TRBV23-1	TRBJ1-4	-	TGCGCCAGCAGTCAATCAGGGGCAGTTGCAACTAATGAAAAACTGTTTTTT	CASSQSGAVATNEKLFF
-	TRBV11-2	TRBJ2-5	many	TGTGCCAGCAGCTTAGCTCACCAAGAGACCCAGTACTTC	CASSLAHQETQYF
-	TRBV11-1	TRBJ2-3	many	TGTGCCAGCAGCTTAGGGTGGACAGGCACAGATACGCAGTATTTT	CASSLGWTGTDTQYF
TRBD2	TRBV2	TRBJ2-1	many	TGTGCCAGCAGTCTAGCGGGGGGCCTCAATGAGCAGTTCTTC	CASSLAGGLNEQFF
-	TRBV6-5	TRBJ1-1	-	TGTGCCAGCAGTTCGGTCGGAGTGAACACTGAAGCTTTCTTT	CASSSVGVNTEAFF
-	TRBV12-3/TRBV12-4	TRBJ2-3	many	TGCGCCAGCAGCTCCGGGAGCACAGATACGCAGTATTTT	CASSSGSTDTQYF
TRBD2	TRBV7-2	TRBJ2-1	many	TGTGCCAGCAGCATCCCTAGCGGGGGACAGTTCTTC	CASSIPSGGQFF
-	TRBV6-2/TRBV6-3	TRBJ2-1	-	TGTGCCAGCAAGTGGTCTTTTTCAAGCTCCTACAATGACCAGCTCTTC	CASKWSFSSSYNDQLF
-	TRBV2	TRBJ2-7	many	TGTGCCAGCGGGACCCTCAGCTCCTACGAGCAGTACTTC	CASGTLSSYEQYF
TRBD1	TRBV20-1	TRBJ2-3	many	TGCAGTGCTAGAGATAGCCGGACAGGGAAGTCAGATACGCAGTATTTT	CSARDSRTGKSDTQYF
TRBD1	TRBV6-1	TRBJ2-7	-	TGTGCCAGCGACCCCTCCCAGGGGGAAAACGAGCAGTACTTC	CASDPSQGENEQYF
-	TRBV10-3	TRBJ2-2	many	TGTGCCATCCGGACGCCGAAGTTGGACACCGGGGAGCTGTTTTTT	CAIRTPKLDTGELFF
-	TRBV9	TRBJ2-3	-	TGTGCCAGCAGCGAGAGACAGTCAATTAGCACAGATACGCAGTATTTT	CASSERQSISTDTQYF
TRBD1	TRBV7-9	TRBJ1-4	many	TGTGCCAGCAGCCCTCCCGGGACAGGAAAACTGTTTTTT	CASSPPGTGKLFF
TRBD2	TRBV29-1	TRBJ2-7	many	TGCAGCGTCGGACTAGCGGGGGTGAACTCCTACGAGCAGTACTTC	CSVGLAGVNSYEQYF
TRBD2	TRBV30	TRBJ2-4	many	TGTGCCTGGGAACTAGCGGGAGTTCTTAGCAAAAACATTCAGTACTTC	CAWELAGVLSKNIQYF